This T cell receptor beta chain is drawn from a study of graft-versus-host responses after intestinal transplantation. Study overall: Recipients uniformly received anti-thymocyte globulin induction, followed by tacrolimus and steroids for approximately 3 years. Study-wide points: Allografts of patients with graft-donor T cell macrochimerism showed high graft-versus-host to host-versus-graft clone ratios. Peak circulating GvH clone levels tracked with early post-transplant HvG declines.

Generated by immunoSEQ multiplex PCR, the TCRdb table keeps only in-frame clones and is missing some. The table lists around 110,000 clones, roughly nine tenths of them singletons. The germline V gene has CDR1 SNHLY and CDR2 FYNNEI. The CDR3 sequence is 13 residues long. V shed 1 base and J shed 0 bases, with 3 bases lying between them. Details on this clone: Antigen unknown.

This TCR was recovered from a human donor who received an intestinal transplant. J is TRBJ1-1 and V is TRBV2, with D hard to call. Sequences were derived from unstimulated CD4+ T cells sorted from spleen or lymph node cells, sampled before intestinal transplant. CDR3 nucleotide sequence: TGTGCCAGCAGTGAAGAGCTGAACACTGAAGCTTTCTTT. Amino acids: CASSEELNTEAFF.